A single sample gave rise to the 2 T cell receptor beta chains below, sequenced in a study of radiotherapy plus CTLA-4 blockade in lung cancer. Some clones are missing from TCRdb's copy, which holds only in-frame ones; the method was immunoSEQ multiplex PCR. The sample includes about 51,000 clones, 75% to 80% seen only once; the top ten take 2% to 3%. This material consisted of peripheral blood, taken from a patient treated with radiotherapy plus ipilimumab. The receptors were gathered from a human donor with non-small cell lung cancer whose response to radiotherapy plus ipilimumab could not be evaluated.

This chain connects TRBV6-5 to TRBJ1-3; 8 nucleotides match TRBD1. Trimming cost V 10 bases and J 1 base; bases outside gene matches: 3. The CDR3 consists of 13 residues. Per germline, CDR1 MNHEY and CDR2 SVGAGI. The chain's CDR3 is CAIRDRSGNTIYF. The CDR3 DNA sequence: TGTGCCATTAGGGACAGGTCTGGAAACACCATATATTTT.

The J gene is TRBJ2-2, the V gene TRBV5-4; 11 positions match TRBD1. The CDR3 totals 16 residues. The V and J ends lost 5 bases and 0 bases, in that order; junction bases with no gene match: 3. Germline V CDR1 and CDR2: SGHNT, YYREEE (reference sequence). CDR3 DNA sequence: TGTGCCAGCAGGGCGGGACAGGGGGCGAACACCGGGGAGCTGTTTTTT. Residues: CASRAGQGANTGELFF. The whole variable domain, filled in from reference TRBV5-4 and TRBJ2-2, reads ETGVTQSPTHLIKTRGQQVTLRCSSQSGHNTVSWYQQALGQGPQFIFQYYREEENGRGNFPPRFSGLQFPNYSSELNVNALELDDSALYLCASRAGQGANTGELFFGEGSRLTVL.